The 10 T cell receptor beta chains below all came from one sample that was sequenced in a study of early T cells in non-severe SARS-CoV-2 infection. Each CDR3 protein gets one entry after TCRdb re-called the 5' RACE reads with MiXCR. Of under 30,000 distinct CDR3 sequences listed, roughly 5% were seen once; the top ten hold roughly 22%. Sample: whole blood. The source of these receptors is an adult who was a healthcare worker with PCR-confirmed SARS-CoV-2 infection or an uninfected control (not recorded which).

This chain connects TRBV3-1 to TRBJ2-5; TRBD2 matches at 14 bases. The CDR3 extends over 15 amino acids. CDR1 is LGHDT, CDR2 YNNKEL, per germline (reference sequence). The junction had 4 bases not matched to a gene; V was cut back by 5 bases and J by 5 bases. The CDR3 loop reads CASSWGLAGVETQYF. The CDR3 DNA reads as TGTGCCAGCAGCTGGGGACTAGCGGGAGTGGAGACCCAGTACTTC.

The V gene is TRBV12-3 or TRBV12-4, the J gene TRBJ2-1; 13 bases are a match to TRBD2. This CDR3 is 20 amino acids long. V was clipped by 3 bases and J by 1 base; unmatched bases: 12. CDR3 sequence reads: CASSLDPRLAGGMSYNEQFF. CDR3 bases: TGTGCCAGCAGTTTGGACCCCCGACTAGCGGGAGGTATGTCCTACAATGAGCAGTTCTTC.

This clonotype has ten or more counts. The chain uses TRBV6-2 or TRBV6-3 and TRBJ1-1; D not resolved. V gave up 5 bases and J gave up 6 bases, with 10 bases separating them. The CDR3 has 12 residues. Germline assignment: CDR1 MNHEY and CDR2 SVGEGT. CDR3 residues: CASSPNVAEAFF. CDR3 coding DNA: TGTGCCAGCAGTCCCAATGTGGCTGAAGCTTTCTTT.

At least ten counts were recorded for this clonotype. The V and J genes are TRBV20-1 and TRBJ1-2; D ambiguous. Germline assignment: CDR1 DFQATT and CDR2 SNEGSKA (reference sequence). The CDR3 covers 11 residues. V was shortened by 6 bases and J by 7 bases, with 12 bases between the two germline ends. The CDR3 reads CSAWSVGGYTF. In nucleotides, the CDR3 is TGCAGTGCGTGGTCGGTCGGTGGCTACACCTTC.

This clonotype was seen ten or more times. The chain is built from TRBV7-8 and TRBJ2-2; 7 nucleotides line up with TRBD1. The V gene's germline CDR1 is SGHVS and CDR2 FQNEAQ. There are 14 residues in the CDR3. The J segment lost 7 bases and the V segment lost 2 bases, leaving 4 bases of the junction unmatched. The CDR3 loop reads CASSLRRQGGELFF. In DNA form, the CDR3 reads TGTGCCAGCAGCTTACGGCGACAGGGCGGGGAGCTGTTTTTT.

As for this clonotype: Being one base from a much bigger clone, this may be a read error. The chain is built from TRBV6-5 and TRBJ2-7; 11 nucleotides agree with TRBD2. Germline V gene sequence: CDR1 MNHEY, CDR2 SVGAGI. The ends lost 0 bases at V and 1 base at J; junction bases unmatched: 2. The CDR3 loop spans 16 amino acids. CDR3 residues: CASSYSLAGGSYEQYF. CDR3 coding DNA: TGTGCCAGCAGTTACTCCTTAGCGGGAGGGTCCTACGAGCAGTACTTC.

This clonotype was observed at least ten times. The chain is built from TRBV5-4 and TRBJ1-1, with TRBD1 matching 7 bases. The CDR3 extends over 13 amino acids. V trimming: 5 bases; J trimming: 3 bases; junction bases outside the gene matches: 4. In germline, CDR1 is SGHNT, CDR2 YYREEE (reference sequence). CDR3 sequence reads: CASSPQGDTEAFF. The CDR3 DNA is TGTGCCAGCAGTCCTCAGGGGGACACTGAAGCTTTCTTT.

The sample holds many counts of this clonotype. The rearrangement joins TRBV20-1 to TRBJ1-1, with D unclear. The V end lost 0 bases, the J end lost 4 bases, and 9 bases lay between the germline ends. CDR1 is DFQATT and CDR2 is SNEGSKA in the germline V gene (reference sequence). The CDR3 is 13 amino acids. The CDR3 sequence: CSARDPRGTEAFF. The CDR3 nucleotides are TGCAGTGCTAGAGACCCCCGGGGCACTGAAGCTTTCTTT.

The chain couples TRBV15 to TRBJ2-5; TRBD1 might be the D (6 bases). Trimming removed 2 bases at V and 1 base at J, with 11 bases between. There are 15 residues in the CDR3. CDR1 is LNHNV and CDR2 is YYDKDF in the germline V gene (reference sequence). The DNA for the CDR3 is TGTGCCACCAGCAGATTTACAGGGCTCCAAGAGACCCAGTACTTC. It encodes CATSRFTGLQETQYF.

The chain links TRBV7-9 to TRBJ2-7; no firm D call. The ends were cut back, 5 bases at V and 0 bases at J, with 11 bases in the middle. The CDR3 consists of 14 residues. CDR1 SEHNR and CDR2 FQNEAQ come from the germline V gene (reference sequence). In nucleotides, the CDR3 is TGTGCCAGCAGCCCACCACCCAGCTCCTACGAGCAGTACTTC. Translating it yields CASSPPPSSYEQYF.